The 19 T cell receptor beta chains below all came from one sample that was sequenced in a study of vaccination and CD4 T cells after COVID-19. Sample treatment: approximately nine-day PBMC culture with coronavirus spike peptide pools or control peptides (ViraFEST assay). Cultured CD4+ T cells had their DNA profiled by the Oncomine TCR Beta short-read assay. TCRdb ran MiXCR on the PCR reads and lists one entry per CDR3 protein. The repertoire includes more than 15,000 distinct CDR3 sequences, roughly two fifths of them detected once, and around 3.6% sits in the top ten. The antigens of these receptors remain unknown. Input material: CD4+ T cells from blood, cultured in vitro. Receptors originate from a human donor who had recovered from COVID-19.

V is TRBV5-4 and J is TRBJ2-7; 9 positions agree with TRBD2. The CDR3 consists of 15 residues. Germline CDR1 is SGHNT and CDR2 is YYREEE (reference sequence). The J segment lost 4 bases and the V segment lost 4 bases, leaving 9 bases of the junction unmatched. DNA of the CDR3: TGTGCCAGCAGCCCAGGCGGGACTAGCAGTTACGAGCAGTACTTC. Its protein is CASSPGGTSSYEQYF.

The J gene is TRBJ2-7, the V gene TRBV19; D uncertain. The CDR3 contains 14 residues. Germline CDR1 LNHDA, CDR2 SQIVND (reference sequence). With 4 bases removed from V and 2 bases from J, the gap between germline ends came to 12 bases. The CDR3 sequence is CASSTSTLTYEQYF. Written as DNA, the CDR3 is TGTGCCAGTAGTACGTCGACTTTGACCTACGAGCAGTACTTC.

The chain carries TRBV30 and TRBJ1-6, with D possibly being TRBD1 (5 bases). Germline CDR1 reads GTSNPN; CDR2 reads SVGIG (reference sequence). Trimming stripped 6 bases from V and 7 bases from J, with 19 bases between. The CDR3 has 15 amino acids. This CDR3 is CACPSGGGTNSPLHF. The CDR3 DNA sequence: TGTGCCTGCCCATCCGGGGGGGGAACAAATTCACCCCTCCACTTT.

The sample holds a few counts of this clonotype. This chain uses TRBV7-3 with TRBJ2-3, with D maybe TRBD2 (5 bases). The ends were cut back, 5 bases at V and 2 bases at J, with 17 bases in the middle. The CDR3 has 16 residues. Germline values: CDR1 SGHTA, CDR2 FQGTGA. As DNA, the CDR3 is TGTGCCAGCAGCCCCGACTATGAGCCCTCCACAGATACGCAGTATTTT. Translating it yields CASSPDYEPSTDTQYF. Drawing the rest from reference TRBV7-3 and TRBJ2-3, the complete variable domain is GAGVSQTPSNKVTEKGKYVELRCDPISGHTALYWYRQSLGQGPEFLIYFQGTGAADDSGLPNDRFFAVRPEGSVSTLKIQRTERGDSAVYLCASSPDYEPSTDTQYFGPGTRLTVL.

This clonotype appeared a few times. The V gene is TRBV20-1, the J gene TRBJ2-1; D remains ambiguous. CDR1 is DFQATT and CDR2 is SNEGSKA in the germline V gene (reference sequence). The CDR3 totals 14 residues. V shed 3 bases and J shed 7 bases, with 16 bases lying between them. In nucleotides, the CDR3 is TGCAGTGCTAGTCGGGCGGCCGGCCGGAATGAGCAGTTCTTC. Translation: CSASRAAGRNEQFF.

A single count supports this clonotype. This chain joins TRBV5-8 and TRBJ1-6; D gene unclear. The CDR3 is 15 residues long. CDR1 is SGHTS and CDR2 is YDEGEE in the germline V gene. V was pared by 1 base and J by 7 bases, with 12 bases between. CDR3 in amino acids: CASSLQRGPNSPLHF. The CDR3 DNA reads as TGTGCCAGCAGCTTGCAGCGGGGTCCAAATTCACCCCTCCACTTT.

The chain combines TRBV7-9 with TRBJ2-7; D not resolved. V shed 1 base and J shed 2 bases, with 6 bases lying between them. The CDR3 is 13 residues long. CDR1 SEHNR and CDR2 FQNEAQ come from the germline V gene (reference sequence). The CDR3 loop is CASSLDGTYEQYF. The DNA for the CDR3 is TGTGCCAGCAGCTTAGATGGTACCTACGAGCAGTACTTC.

The chain has TRBV2 and TRBJ2-6; D might be TRBD2 (6 bases). Per the germline V gene, CDR1 is SNHLY and CDR2 is FYNNEI. V lost 10 bases to trimming and J lost 0 bases, with 16 bases between them. The CDR3 spans 16 residues. The CDR3 loop is CATQTLGGSGANVLTF. In nucleotides, the CDR3 is TGTGCCACTCAGACGCTGGGGGGCTCTGGGGCCAACGTCCTGACTTTC.

This clonotype was detected only a few times. The CDR3 bases are TGTGCCACCAGTGATCGGAGGGGGGGGCAAGAGACCCAGTACTTC. Its protein product is CATSDRRGGQETQYF. The chain links TRBV24-1 to TRBJ2-5; TRBD2 might be the D (7 bases). The ends were cut back, 3 bases at V and 2 bases at J, with 12 bases in the middle. The CDR3 contains 15 residues. Germline V gene data show CDR1 as KGHDR and CDR2 as SFDVKD.

Within the sample, this clonotype is medium-sized. The chain recombines TRBV20-1 with TRBJ1-1; D is ambiguous. The CDR3 loop spans 11 amino acids. The V end was cut by 3 bases, the J end by 4 bases, with 6 bases between. Germline V gives CDR1 DFQATT, CDR2 SNEGSKA (reference sequence). Here the CDR3 DNA reads TGCAGTGCTAGCCGGGCCACTGAAGCTTTCTTT. Its protein product is CSASRATEAFF.

The chain links TRBV2 to TRBJ2-7; perhaps TRBD2 as D (6 bases). The V and J ends lost 6 bases and 5 bases respectively, with 20 bases between them. The CDR3 is 15 amino acids. The germline CDR1 and CDR2 sequences are SNHLY and FYNNEI. CDR3 sequence (DNA): TGTGCCAGCAGCCCAAGTAGGGGCCGGACTAACGAGCAGTACTTC. As protein: CASSPSRGRTNEQYF.

The V gene is TRBV20-1, the J gene TRBJ1-6; D not certain. The length of the CDR3 is 12 residues. Trimming removed 1 base at V and 9 bases at J, with 7 bases between. Per germline, CDR1 DFQATT and CDR2 SNEGSKA (reference sequence). CDR3 coding DNA: TGCAGTGCTAGAGTGAATCGTTCACCCCTCCACTTT. Translated: CSARVNRSPLHF.

In the case of this clonotype: Likely a read error: the CDR3 ends without its conserved phenylalanine or tryptophan. This chain uses TRBV2 with TRBJ1-1; 7 bases agree with TRBD1. CDR1 SNHLY and CDR2 FYNNEI come from the germline V gene. V lost 6 bases to trimming and J lost 1 base; unmatched junction nucleotides: 2. The CDR3 is 13 amino acids. The CDR3: CASRDRENTEAFL. CDR3 nucleotide sequence: TGTGCCAGCAGAGACAGGGAGAACACTGAAGCTTTCCTT.

The V gene is TRBV6-5, the J gene TRBJ2-3; 9 bases align to TRBD2. The CDR3 sequence is 14 residues long. V shed 2 bases and J 6 bases; nucleotides not matched to a gene: 3. Germline CDR1 and CDR2: MNHEY and SVGAGI. The DNA of the CDR3 is TGTGCCAGCAGTTACCTTAGCGGGAGTGATACGCAGTATTTT. Its protein is CASSYLSGSDTQYF.

This clonotype appeared a few times. This chain connects TRBV6-5 to TRBJ1-1; D is possibly TRBD1 (5 bases). CDR1 is MNHEY, CDR2 SVGAGI, per germline. The germline V and J ends were trimmed by 2 bases and 11 bases, with 21 bases remaining between them. The CDR3 sequence is 15 residues long. Written as DNA, the CDR3 is TGTGCCAGCAGTTACCGGAAGACAGTCCTCGGTGGGGCTTTCTTT. Protein sequence: CASSYRKTVLGGAFF.

The chain recombines TRBV20-1 with TRBJ1-1; TRBD1 matches at 7 bases. In germline, CDR1 is DFQATT, CDR2 SNEGSKA (reference sequence). The CDR3 extends over 15 amino acids. The V and J ends lost 3 bases and 2 bases, in that order; junction bases with no gene match: 9. CDR3 nucleotide sequence: TGCAGTGCTAGGAGACAGGGCAGACCAAACACTGAAGCTTTCTTT. This translates into CSARRQGRPNTEAFF.

The chain combines TRBV7-9 with TRBJ1-1; tentatively, D is TRBD1 (5 bases). The CDR3 covers 15 residues. V was cut by 7 bases and J by 1 base, with 16 bases left in between. CDR1 is SEHNR, CDR2 FQNEAQ, per germline (reference sequence). The CDR3 DNA is TGTGCCAGCAACTGGTCCCGGGGCACGAACACTGAAGCTTTCTTT. Translated: CASNWSRGTNTEAFF.

This clonotype showed up just a few times. V usage is TRBV11-2 and J usage is TRBJ1-2; the D gene is possibly TRBD1 (5 bases). The CDR3 consists of 15 residues. Germline V CDR1 and CDR2: SGHAT, FQNNGV. Trimming took off 1 base at V and 2 bases at J, with 11 bases between the two ends. CDR3 coding DNA: TGTGCCAGCAGCTTAGGGGGCCTCGGGAACTATGGCTACACCTTC. This translates into CASSLGGLGNYGYTF.

The chain links TRBV7-3 to TRBJ2-1; 12 nucleotides match TRBD2. Germline loops: CDR1 SGHTA, CDR2 FQGTGA. Trimming took 5 bases from V and 5 from J; bases not matched to a gene: 10. The CDR3 contains 17 residues. CDR3 sequence: CASSLKSGLAGNNEQFF. In DNA form, the CDR3 reads TGTGCCAGCAGCCTAAAAAGCGGACTAGCGGGAAACAATGAGCAGTTCTTC.